The 17 T cell receptor beta chains below all came from one sample that was sequenced in a study of T cell responses to AZD1222 COVID-19 vaccine. Assay: immunoSEQ multiplex PCR; the TCRdb copy retains only in-frame clones and omits some. The sample has more than 95,000 clones; approximately 90% are singletons. Sequencing used peripheral blood, obtained on day 0 of AZD1222 vaccination. These receptors all come from an adult in good health.

The chain is built from TRBV30 and TRBJ1-1; TRBD1 aligns across 9 bases. Looked up from germline, CDR1 is GTSNPN and CDR2 is SVGIG (reference sequence). The CDR3 is 14 amino acids. V shed 7 bases and J 7 bases; nucleotides not matched to a gene: 13. DNA for the CDR3: TGTGCCTTAACAGGGGGCGCGGATTTGAGTGAAGCTTTCTTT. Its protein product is CALTGGADLSEAFF.

The chain's CDR3 is CASSFDRGRGTEAFF. CDR3 bases: TGCGCCAGCAGTTTCGACAGGGGGCGAGGTACTGAAGCTTTCTTT. The V call is TRBV10-1, the J call TRBJ1-1; 10 bases match TRBD1. Per the germline V gene, CDR1 is WNHNN and CDR2 is SYGVQD (reference sequence). This CDR3 comprises 15 residues. J was trimmed by 5 bases and V by 5 bases; bases with no gene match: 8.

The V call is TRBV20-1, the J call TRBJ2-1, with D maybe TRBD1 (5 bases). The CDR3 length is 10 residues. Per the germline V gene, CDR1 is DFQATT and CDR2 is SNEGSKA (reference sequence). Trimming removed 7 bases from V and 7 bases from J, with 8 bases in between. CDR3 bases: TGCAGTGAGGGGATTAATGAGCAGTTCTTC. Protein: CSEGINEQFF.

This chain joins TRBV18 and TRBJ1-1; D remains unclear. CDR3 size: 14 residues. Germline loops: CDR1 KGHSH, CDR2 LQKENI. Trimming took 5 bases from V and 1 from J, leaving 11 bases between them. CDR3 loop: CASSVDTGNTEAFF. The CDR3, as DNA: TGTGCCAGCTCAGTCGATACGGGGAACACTGAAGCTTTCTTT.

Written as DNA, the CDR3 is TGTGCCACCAGTGACCCGGGACGGCAAGAGACCCAGTACTTC. Its protein product is CATSDPGRQETQYF. J is TRBJ2-5 and V is TRBV24-1; the D call may be TRBD1 or TRBD2 (5 bases each). V was clipped by 4 bases and J by 2 bases, with 10 bases between them. Germline assignment: CDR1 KGHDR and CDR2 SFDVKD. The CDR3 is 14 amino acids.

The genes are TRBV7-9 and TRBJ1-6; no reliable D call. This CDR3 region has 14 residues. Trimming removed 7 bases at V and 7 bases at J, with 14 bases between. Germline V gene data show CDR1 as SEHNR and CDR2 as FQNEAQ (reference sequence). The DNA for the CDR3 is TGTGCCAGCACCGTCGCGGGGAGAAATTCACCCCTCCACTTT. Amino acids: CASTVAGRNSPLHF.

In this sample, this clone turned up once. No conserved phenylalanine or tryptophan is present at the end of the CDR3, so a read error is the likely explanation. The DNA is left out, because the CDR3 cannot be placed on it with certainty; the CDR3 is given as TCRdb lists it. The chain joins TRBV28 to TRBJ2-7; the D call in the table, TRBD2, was not verified against the DNA. CDR1 and CDR2 (germline): MDHEN, SYDVKM. From its first to its last residue, the CDR3 has 13 amino acids. The CDR3 sequence: CASSSFGYPTHAA.

The chain couples TRBV6-2 or TRBV6-3 to TRBJ2-3; D is uncertain. Looked up from germline, CDR1 is MNHEY and CDR2 is SVGEGT. The CDR3 is 11 residues long. Trimming left V 2 bases short and J 12 bases short, with 9 bases between. The CDR3 DNA is TGTGCCAGCAGTTACCCTAGTCTCCAGTATTTT. Translation: CASSYPSLQYF.

This chain links TRBV6-6 with TRBJ1-2; 8 nucleotides line up with TRBD1. The CDR3 runs 15 residues. Losses at the gene ends were 5 bases for V and 10 bases for J; bases not matched to a gene: 15. From germline, CDR1 is MNHNY and CDR2 SVGAGI (reference sequence). This CDR3 reads CASSDHKTGGSIYTF. CDR3 nucleotides: TGTGCCAGCAGTGACCACAAAACAGGGGGTAGTATCTACACCTTC.

This clone was recorded a few times. The chain uses TRBV5-1 and TRBJ2-7, with D possibly being TRBD2 (7 bases). The CDR3 consists of 16 residues. The germline V gene encodes CDR1 SGHRS and CDR2 YFSETQ. Between the trimmed V and J ends, which lost 4 bases and 6 bases, there was a span of 23 bases. This chain's CDR3 is CASSEGGGSSLGEQYF. DNA for the CDR3: TGCGCCAGCAGCGAGGGGGGCGGGAGCTCTTTAGGCGAGCAGTACTTC.

The chain uses TRBV19 and TRBJ2-1, with 7 bases matching TRBD2. V was clipped by 4 bases and J by 3 bases; unmatched bases: 6. Germline V gene sequence: CDR1 LNHDA, CDR2 SQIVND (reference sequence). CDR3 length: 15 amino acids. DNA for the CDR3: TGTGCCAGTAGTACCCAGACTAGCATCTACAATGAGCAGTTCTTC. It codes for CASSTQTSIYNEQFF.

The chain carries TRBV5-6 and TRBJ1-1; 8 bases are a match to TRBD1. The CDR3 is 15 residues long. The V gene's germline CDR1 is SGHDT and CDR2 YYEEEE. V was clipped by 0 bases and J by 4 bases; unmatched bases: 5. The CDR3 loop is CASSLVDRVFTEAFF. The CDR3 DNA reads TGTGCCAGCAGCTTGGTGGACAGGGTGTTCACTGAAGCTTTCTTT.

This chain joins TRBV6-4 and TRBJ2-1; TRBD2 agrees at 9 bases. J gave up 5 bases and V 8 bases, and 7 bases lay outside the gene matches. The germline CDR1 and CDR2 sequences are MRHNA and SNTAGT. The CDR3 has 14 residues. The CDR3 region has the DNA TGTGCCAGCGGGAGGACTAGCGCCGACAATGAGCAGTTCTTC. It specifies CASGRTSADNEQFF.

V usage is TRBV19 and J usage is TRBJ1-2; 7 positions agree with TRBD1. The CDR3 runs to 15 residues. Germline V gene data show CDR1 as LNHDA and CDR2 as SQIVND (reference sequence). With 5 bases clipped from V and 4 bases from J, the junction kept 10 bases outside the gene matches. As DNA, the CDR3 is TGTGCCAGTAGTTTCGGGCAGGGGGGCTTCTATGGCTACACCTTC. Protein product: CASSFGQGGFYGYTF. The entire variable domain, with the rest obtained from reference TRBV19 and TRBJ1-2, is as follows: DGGITQSPKYLFRKEGQNVTLSCEQNLNHDAMYWYRQDPGQGLRLIYYSQIVNDFQKGDIAEGYSVSREKKESFPLTVTSAQKNPTAFYLCASSFGQGGFYGYTFGSGTRLTVV.

This clone was recorded a few times. A read error may produce the germline difference seen at one junction end. The J gene is TRBJ2-5, the V gene TRBV7-7, with a weak D call TRBD2 (5 bases). Germline loops: CDR1 SSHAT, CDR2 FNYEAQ (reference sequence). This CDR3 has 12 residues. In nucleotides, the CDR3 is TGTGCTAGCAGCCCGCGGAGGGAGACCCAGTACTTC. Translating gives CASSPRRETQYF. The entire variable domain, with the rest obtained from reference TRBV7-7 and TRBJ2-5, is as follows: GAGVSQSPRYKVTKRGQDVTLRCDPISSHATLYWYQQALGQGPEFLTYFNYEAQPDKSGLPSDRFSAERPEGSISTLTIQRTEQRDSAMYRCASSPRRETQYFGPGTRLLVL.

This clone was seen just once. V is TRBV4-1 and J is TRBJ1-1; D is ambiguous. Germline values: CDR1 MGHRA, CDR2 YSYEKL. CDR3 length: 15 residues. The V end was cut by 6 bases, the J end by 0 bases, with 14 bases between. As DNA, the CDR3 is TGCGCCAGCAGAACCCATGTTGGGGTGAACACTGAAGCTTTCTTT. It is translated as CASRTHVGVNTEAFF.

V is TRBV4-2 and J is TRBJ1-3; no firm D call. This CDR3 has 17 amino acids. The V and J ends lost 1 base and 6 bases respectively, with 19 bases between them. Germline V CDR1 and CDR2: LGHNA, YNFKEQ. The CDR3: CASSQAPTGLVVNTIYF. In DNA, the CDR3 is TGTGCCAGCAGCCAAGCCCCGACGGGGTTAGTTGTAAACACCATATATTTT.